In this sample, the clone carrying this TCR beta chain turned up a few times. Its antigen is not known. The data stem from a study of T-cell reconstitution after alpha-beta-depleted transplantation in children. Study conclusions and caveats: In some patients, recipient T cells and intrathymic progenitors surviving conditioning explained high day-60 diversity. Several hundred expanded graft clones reportedly gave rise to the alpha-beta T cells present about two months after transplant.

Unique molecular identifiers were incorporated into the prepared TCRbeta library. TCRdb analysed the PCR reads with MiXCR anew, one entry per CDR3 protein. The table records some 290,000 distinct CDR3 sequences, around 25% of them present only once. V lost 6 bases, J lost 5 bases, and 18 bases stayed unmatched. Looked up from germline, CDR1 is DFQATT and CDR2 is SNEGSKA (reference sequence). The length of the CDR3 is 17 residues. The sample in question was PBMCs, mostly from graft donor cells, obtained 180 days after TCRalphabeta/CD19-depleted stem cell transplant. The V and J genes are TRBV20-1 and TRBJ1-5; TRBD1 matches 8 bases. The TCR was taken from a male patient between 10 and 17 years old who had a stem cell transplant for acute lymphoblastic leukemia, so the T cells may come from the graft donor. CDR3 residues: CSAPNLRTGRVDQPQHF. The CDR3, as DNA: TGCAGTGCGCCAAACCTCAGGACAGGGCGGGTAGATCAGCCCCAGCATTTT.